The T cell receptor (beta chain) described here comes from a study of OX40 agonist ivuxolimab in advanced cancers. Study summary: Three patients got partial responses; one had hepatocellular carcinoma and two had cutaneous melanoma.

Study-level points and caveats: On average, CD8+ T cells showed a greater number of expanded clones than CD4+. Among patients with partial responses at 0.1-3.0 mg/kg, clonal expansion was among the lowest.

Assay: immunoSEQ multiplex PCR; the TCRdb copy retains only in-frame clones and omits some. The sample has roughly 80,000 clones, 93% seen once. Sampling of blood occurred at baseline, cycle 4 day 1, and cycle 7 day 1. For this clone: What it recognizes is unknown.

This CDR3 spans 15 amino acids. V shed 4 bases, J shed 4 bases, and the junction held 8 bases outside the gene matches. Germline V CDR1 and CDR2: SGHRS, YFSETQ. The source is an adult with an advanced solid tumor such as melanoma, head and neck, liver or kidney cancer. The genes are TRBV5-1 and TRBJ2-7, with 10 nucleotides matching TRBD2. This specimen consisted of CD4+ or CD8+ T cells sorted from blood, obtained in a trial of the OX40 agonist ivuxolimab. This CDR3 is CASSRTSGETYEQYF. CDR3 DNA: TGCGCCAGCAGCCGGACTAGCGGAGAAACTTACGAGCAGTACTTC.